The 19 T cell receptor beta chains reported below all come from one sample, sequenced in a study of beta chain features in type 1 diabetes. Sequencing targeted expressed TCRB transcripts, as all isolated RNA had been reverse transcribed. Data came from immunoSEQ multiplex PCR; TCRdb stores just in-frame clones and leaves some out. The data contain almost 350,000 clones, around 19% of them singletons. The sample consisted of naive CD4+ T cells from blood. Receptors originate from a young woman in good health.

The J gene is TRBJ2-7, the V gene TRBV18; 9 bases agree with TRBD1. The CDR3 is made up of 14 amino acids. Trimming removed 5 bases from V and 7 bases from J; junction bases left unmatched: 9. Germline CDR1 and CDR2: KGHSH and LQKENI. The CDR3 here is CASSRDRAGKEQYF. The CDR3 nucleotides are TGTGCCAGCTCAAGGGACAGGGCTGGGAAAGAGCAGTACTTC.

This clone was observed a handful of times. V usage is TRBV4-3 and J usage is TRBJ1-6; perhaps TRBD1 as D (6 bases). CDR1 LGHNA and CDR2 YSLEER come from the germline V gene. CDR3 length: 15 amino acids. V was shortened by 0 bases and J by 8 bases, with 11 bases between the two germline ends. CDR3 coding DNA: TGCGCCAGCAGCCAAGATGGCCAGGGGCATTCACCCCTCCACTTT. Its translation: CASSQDGQGHSPLHF.

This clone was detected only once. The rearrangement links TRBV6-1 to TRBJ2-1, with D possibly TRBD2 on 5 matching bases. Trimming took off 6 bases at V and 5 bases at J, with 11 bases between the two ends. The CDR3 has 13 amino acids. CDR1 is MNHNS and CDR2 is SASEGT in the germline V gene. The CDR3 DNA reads TGTGCCAGCAGACCTGGACTTGACAATGAGCAGTTCTTC. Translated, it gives CASRPGLDNEQFF.

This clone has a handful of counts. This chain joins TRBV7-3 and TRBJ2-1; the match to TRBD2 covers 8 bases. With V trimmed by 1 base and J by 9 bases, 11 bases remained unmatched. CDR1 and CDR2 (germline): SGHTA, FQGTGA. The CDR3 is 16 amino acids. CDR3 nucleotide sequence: TGTGCCAGCAGCTTAAGCGTAGGACTAGCAATGTTTGAGCAGTTCTTC. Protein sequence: CASSLSVGLAMFEQFF.

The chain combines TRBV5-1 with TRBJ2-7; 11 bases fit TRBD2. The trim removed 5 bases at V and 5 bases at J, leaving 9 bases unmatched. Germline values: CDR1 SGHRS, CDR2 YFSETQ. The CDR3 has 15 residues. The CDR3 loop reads CASRPTSGGSDEQYF. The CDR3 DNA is TGCGCCAGCAGGCCTACTAGCGGGGGATCTGACGAGCAGTACTTC.

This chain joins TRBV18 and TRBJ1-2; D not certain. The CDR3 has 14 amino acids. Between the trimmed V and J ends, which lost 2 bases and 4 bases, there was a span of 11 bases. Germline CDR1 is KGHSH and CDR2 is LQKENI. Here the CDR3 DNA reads TGTGCCAGCTCACCATCTGCGGATTCCTATGGCTACACCTTC. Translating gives CASSPSADSYGYTF.

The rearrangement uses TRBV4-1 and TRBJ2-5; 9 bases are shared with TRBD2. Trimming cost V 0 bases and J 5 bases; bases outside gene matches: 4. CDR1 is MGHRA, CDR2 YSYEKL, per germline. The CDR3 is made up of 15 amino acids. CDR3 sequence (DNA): TGCGCCAGCAGCCAAGATGGCGGGAGGGGTGAGACCCAGTACTTC. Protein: CASSQDGGRGETQYF.

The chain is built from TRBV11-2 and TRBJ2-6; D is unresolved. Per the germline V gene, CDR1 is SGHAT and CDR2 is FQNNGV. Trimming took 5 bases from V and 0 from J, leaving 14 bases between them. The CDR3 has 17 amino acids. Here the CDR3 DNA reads TGTGCCAGCAGCCCCGATTCATGGAGCTCTGGGGCCAACGTCCTGACTTTC. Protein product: CASSPDSWSSGANVLTF.

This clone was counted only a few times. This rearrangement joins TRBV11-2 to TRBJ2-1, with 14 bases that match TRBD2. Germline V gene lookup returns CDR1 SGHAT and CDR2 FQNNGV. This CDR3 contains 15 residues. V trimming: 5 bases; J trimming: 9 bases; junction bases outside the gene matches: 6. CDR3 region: CASSLGLAGEPEQFF. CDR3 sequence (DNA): TGTGCCAGCAGCCTGGGACTAGCGGGAGAACCTGAGCAGTTCTTC.

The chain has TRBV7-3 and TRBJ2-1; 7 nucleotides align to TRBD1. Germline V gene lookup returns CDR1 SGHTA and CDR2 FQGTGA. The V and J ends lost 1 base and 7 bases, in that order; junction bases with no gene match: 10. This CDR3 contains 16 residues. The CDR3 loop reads CASSLKPDRVINEQFF. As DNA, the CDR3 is TGTGCCAGCAGCTTAAAACCCGACAGGGTGATTAATGAGCAGTTCTTC.

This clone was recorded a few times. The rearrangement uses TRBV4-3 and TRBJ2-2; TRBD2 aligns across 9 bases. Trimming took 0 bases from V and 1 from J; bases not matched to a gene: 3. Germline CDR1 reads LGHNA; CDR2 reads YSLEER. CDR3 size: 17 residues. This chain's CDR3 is CASSQEPRGGNTGELFF. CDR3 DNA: TGCGCCAGCAGCCAAGAACCGCGGGGGGGGAACACCGGGGAGCTGTTTTTT.

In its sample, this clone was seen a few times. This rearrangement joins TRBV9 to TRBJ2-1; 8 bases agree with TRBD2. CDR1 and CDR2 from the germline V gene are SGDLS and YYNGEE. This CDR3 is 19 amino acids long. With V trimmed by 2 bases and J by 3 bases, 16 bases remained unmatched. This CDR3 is CASSVRQYWREALYNEQFF. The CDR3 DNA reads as TGTGCCAGCAGCGTGCGACAGTATTGGCGGGAGGCCCTCTACAATGAGCAGTTCTTC.

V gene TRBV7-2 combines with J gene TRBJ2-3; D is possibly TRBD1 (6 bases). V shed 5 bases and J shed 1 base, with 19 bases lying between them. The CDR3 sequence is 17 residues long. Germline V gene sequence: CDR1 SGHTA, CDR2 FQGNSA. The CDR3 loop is CASSPRQAAFGTDTQYF. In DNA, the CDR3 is TGTGCCAGCAGCCCTCGACAGGCCGCCTTTGGCACAGATACGCAGTATTTT.

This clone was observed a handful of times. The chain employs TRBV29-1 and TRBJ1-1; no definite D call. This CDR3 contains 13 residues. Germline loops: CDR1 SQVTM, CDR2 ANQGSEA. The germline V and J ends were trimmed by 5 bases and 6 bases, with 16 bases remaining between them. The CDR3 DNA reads TGCAGCGTTAACCCCTTACTGATCCCTGAAGCTTTCTTT. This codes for CSVNPLLIPEAFF.

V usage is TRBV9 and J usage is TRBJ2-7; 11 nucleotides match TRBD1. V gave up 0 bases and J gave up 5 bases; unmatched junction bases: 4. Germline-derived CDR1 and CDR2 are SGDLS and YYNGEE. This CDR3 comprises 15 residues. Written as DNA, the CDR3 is TGTGCCAGCAGCGTAGAGGACAGGGGGCATGACGAGCAGTACTTC. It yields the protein CASSVEDRGHDEQYF.

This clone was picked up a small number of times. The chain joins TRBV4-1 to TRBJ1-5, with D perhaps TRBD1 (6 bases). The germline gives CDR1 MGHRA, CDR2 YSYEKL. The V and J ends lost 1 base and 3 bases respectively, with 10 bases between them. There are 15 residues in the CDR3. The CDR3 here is CASSQGDRHNQPQHF. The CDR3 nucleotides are TGCGCCAGCAGCCAAGGAGACAGGCACAATCAGCCCCAGCATTTT.

For the CDR3, the DNA is TGTGCCAGCAGCTTAGTCGGACTAGCGGGGTACGAGCAGTACTTC. Translated: CASSLVGLAGYEQYF. This chain connects TRBV7-8 to TRBJ2-7; 12 bases agree with TRBD2. The V and J ends lost 1 base and 4 bases, in that order; junction bases with no gene match: 2. Germline V lookup: CDR1 SGHVS, CDR2 FQNEAQ. There are 15 residues in the CDR3.

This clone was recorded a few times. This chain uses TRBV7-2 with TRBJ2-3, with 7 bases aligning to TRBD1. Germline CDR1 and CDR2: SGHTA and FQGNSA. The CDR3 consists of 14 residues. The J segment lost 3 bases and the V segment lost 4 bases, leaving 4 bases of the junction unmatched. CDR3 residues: CASSSMTGTDTQYF. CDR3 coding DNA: TGTGCCAGCAGCTCTATGACAGGGACAGATACGCAGTATTTT.

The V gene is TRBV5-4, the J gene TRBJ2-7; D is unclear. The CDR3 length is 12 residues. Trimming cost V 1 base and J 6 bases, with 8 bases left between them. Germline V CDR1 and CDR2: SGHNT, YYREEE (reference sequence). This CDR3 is CASSLSSTEQYF. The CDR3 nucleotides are TGTGCCAGCAGCTTGTCCAGTACCGAGCAGTACTTC.